This entry concerns a single T cell receptor (beta chain). The data stem from a study of T cell responses to AZD1222 COVID-19 vaccine. The V end lost 0 bases, the J end lost 6 bases, and 14 bases lay between the germline ends. This CDR3 spans 15 amino acids. Germline values: CDR1 SGHRS, CDR2 YFSETQ. TCRdb's table, derived via immunoSEQ multiplex PCR, lists solely in-frame clones and lacks some. The sample includes about 97,000 clones, about 88% of them seen just once. This chain links TRBV5-1 with TRBJ2-3, with D perhaps TRBD1 or TRBD2 (5 bases each). The source material was peripheral blood, sampled on day 0 of AZD1222 vaccination. This TCR was sampled from an adult in good health. CDR3 nucleotide sequence: TGCGCCAGCAGCTTGGTTTCAGGGAGTAGCGATACGCAGTATTTT. It translates to CASSLVSGSSDTQYF.